Listed here are 17 T cell receptor beta chains from one sample, sequenced in a study of T cell clonality in common variable immunodeficiency. Only in-frame clones appear in the TCRdb table, and some are missing; sequencing was by immunoSEQ multiplex PCR. This sample comprises approximately 52,000 clones, none seen once only. The sample was peripheral blood mononuclear cells. The receptors originated from a person aged 18 to 70 in good health.

Ten or more counts support this clone. The CDR3 end falls 3 residues outside the read, so it is completed with the germline J gene. J is TRBJ1-3 and V is TRBV12-3 or TRBV12-4, with 8 bases fitting TRBD1. This CDR3 has 14 residues. V dropped 8 bases and J dropped 4; count of bases not matched to a gene: 7. Incomplete CDR3 DNA: TGTGCCAGCGGGACAGGCCTGGTCGGAAACACC. Translated: CASGTGLVGNT. The whole CDR3 sequence reads CASGTGLVGNTIYF.

This clone was seen at least ten times. The read terminates 3 residues ahead of where the CDR3 ends, so the germline J gene completes it. V usage is TRBV20-1 and J usage is TRBJ2-5, with D perhaps TRBD2 (6 bases). The CDR3 sequence is 13 residues long. V was cut by 4 bases and J by 2 bases, with 11 bases left in between. From germline, CDR1 is DFQATT and CDR2 SNEGSKA (reference sequence). The sequenced part of the CDR3 DNA is TGCAGTGCTACGCGCGGGGTTCAAGAGACC. Its protein product is CSATRGVQET. The whole CDR3 region reads CSATRGVQETQYF.

This clone was observed many times. The CDR3 end is not reached by the read, which stops 3 residues before it; the germline J gene fills it in. The rearrangement links TRBV20-1 to TRBJ2-4; 13 nucleotides agree with TRBD2. Germline trimming cut 6 bases from V and 9 bases from J; bases unmatched to any gene: 14. Germline assignment: CDR1 DFQATT and CDR2 SNEGSKA (reference sequence). This CDR3 has 16 residues. CDR3 in amino acids: CSARRRTSGSSGIQYF. The sequenced part of the CDR3 DNA is TGCAGTGCGAGAAGAAGGACTAGCGGGAGTAGTGGCATT.

This clone was recorded at least ten times. The read ends 3 residues early relative to the CDR3; the germline J gene fills the gap. This rearrangement joins TRBV5-1 to TRBJ2-1, with 9 bases matching TRBD2. The CDR3 is made up of 16 amino acids. CDR1 SGHRS and CDR2 YFSETQ come from the germline V gene. V lost 0 bases, J lost 8 bases, and 9 bases stayed unmatched. Incomplete CDR3 DNA: TGCGCCAGCAGCTTGGAGGCTTTAGCGGGGGTGGATGAG. This codes for CASSLEALAGVDE. The whole CDR3 reads CASSLEALAGVDEQFF.

This clone was observed a few times. The observed sequence ends 3 residues before the CDR3 terminus, with the missing tail filled in from the germline J gene. The chain recombines TRBV6-4 with TRBJ1-2; unclear D gene. CDR1 and CDR2 (germline): MRHNA, SNTAGT. The CDR3 extends over 15 amino acids. CDR3 loop: CASSPTSGSSNDYTF. The covered CDR3 bases are TGTGCCAGCAGTCCCACTAGCGGGAGTAGTAATGAC.

In its sample, this clone was seen many times. The read finishes 3 residues shy of the CDR3 end, and the germline J gene is used to complete it. V usage is TRBV20-1 and J usage is TRBJ2-5; the match to TRBD1 covers 9 bases. The CDR3 has 13 amino acids. Germline trimming cut 6 bases from V and 5 bases from J; bases unmatched to any gene: 7. CDR1 DFQATT and CDR2 SNEGSKA come from the germline V gene (reference sequence). CDR3 protein: CSAPGQGLETQYF. The DNA read from the CDR3 is TGCAGTGCACCGGGACAGGGTTTGGAGACC.

This clone was picked up many times. With the read ending 3 residues before the CDR3 end, the germline J gene is used to fill in that end. This chain links TRBV5-1 with TRBJ2-3; 13 bases are shared with TRBD2. The trim removed 6 bases at V and 4 bases at J, leaving 11 bases unmatched. Germline assignment: CDR1 SGHRS and CDR2 YFSETQ. The CDR3 contains 17 residues. The part of the CDR3 DNA that was read is TGCGCCAGCACCTTCACTAGCGGGAGGGCCAATTCAGATACG. Its translation: CASTFTSGRANSDT. The entire CDR3 reads CASTFTSGRANSDTQYF.

This clone came up many times. The CDR3 is cut off 3 residues early in the read; its end comes from the germline J gene. J is TRBJ2-1 and V is TRBV7-3; TRBD2 agrees at 11 bases. V shed 5 bases, J shed 5 bases, and the junction held 5 bases outside the gene matches. Germline V gene sequence: CDR1 SGHTA, CDR2 FQGTGA. This CDR3 contains 15 residues. The CDR3 bases that were read are TGTGCCAGCAGCAGCCCGACTAGCGGGGACAATGAG. Its translation is CASSSPTSGDNE. The full-length CDR3 reads as CASSSPTSGDNEQFF.

This clone was observed many times. The DNA read from the CDR3 is TGCGCCAGCAGTCCCGGGACAGGGGGGACTGAA. It specifies CASSPGTGGTE. The whole CDR3 reads CASSPGTGGTEAFF. This rearrangement joins TRBV5-1 to TRBJ1-1; TRBD1 aligns across 11 bases. From the germline J gene comes the end of the CDR3, since the read stops 3 residues before it. V dropped 5 bases and J dropped 5; count of bases not matched to a gene: 5. There are 14 residues in the CDR3. The germline V gene encodes CDR1 SGHRS and CDR2 YFSETQ.

This clone was detected many times. The read finishes 3 residues shy of the CDR3 end, and the germline J gene is used to complete it. The chain joins TRBV20-1 to TRBJ2-5; 7 bases agree with TRBD1. The V and J ends lost 5 bases and 5 bases, in that order; junction bases with no gene match: 11. From germline, CDR1 is DFQATT and CDR2 SNEGSKA (reference sequence). This CDR3 comprises 14 residues. CDR3 region: CSAQQGQLRETQYF. CDR3 DNA (partial): TGCAGTGCTCAACAGGGACAGCTCCGGGAGACC.

This clone was observed at least ten times. Here the CDR3 reads CASSQRGGTTGELFF. Incomplete CDR3 DNA: TGCGCCAGCAGCCAAAGGGGCGGAACCACCGGGGAG. The rearrangement joins TRBV4-1 to TRBJ2-2; tentatively, D is TRBD1 (5 bases). The read gets to within 3 residues of the CDR3 end, and the germline J gene fills in the rest. CDR3 length: 15 residues. Germline CDR1 is MGHRA and CDR2 is YSYEKL. V lost 2 bases and J 4 bases, leaving 11 bases between the germline ends.

This clone was detected ten times or more. Read data end 3 residues before the CDR3 end; the end is taken from the germline J gene. The rearrangement uses TRBV27 and TRBJ2-3; perhaps TRBD1 as D (6 bases). Germline CDR1 MNHEY, CDR2 SMNVEV (reference sequence). CDR3 length equals 14 residues. This chain's CDR3 is CASSLRDILGPQYF. The part of the CDR3 DNA that was read is TGTGCCAGCAGTTTAAGGGACATCCTAGGGCCG.

This clone was seen at least ten times. The read stops 3 residues short of the end of the CDR3; the missing end is completed from the germline J gene. The V and J genes are TRBV5-1 and TRBJ2-1; perhaps TRBD2 as D (6 bases). The V and J ends lost 3 bases and 8 bases respectively, with 15 bases between them. CDR1 is SGHRS and CDR2 is YFSETQ in the germline V gene. This CDR3 has 14 amino acids. CDR3 protein: CASSWDSTVDEQFF. The CDR3 DNA, read in part, is TGCGCCAGCAGCTGGGACTCTACCGTCGATGAG.

This clone was found many times. The read halts 3 residues ahead of the CDR3 end, with the missing end drawn from the germline J gene. V is TRBV5-1 and J is TRBJ1-2; TRBD1 is a possible D gene (5 bases). CDR1 SGHRS and CDR2 YFSETQ come from the germline V gene. This CDR3 is built from 12 residues. CDR3 amino acids: CASSLLGEGYTF. Partial CDR3 DNA: TGCGCCAGCAGCTTGCTAGGGGAAGGC.

As regards this clone: The read ends 3 residues early relative to the CDR3; the germline J gene fills the gap. The chain employs TRBV11-2 and TRBJ1-1; TRBD1 matches 11 bases. The germline CDR1 and CDR2 sequences are SGHAT and FQNNGV. This CDR3 contains 14 residues. V trimming: 5 bases; J trimming: 7 bases; junction bases outside the gene matches: 6. CDR3 sequence reads: CASSSGQGADEAFF. Incomplete CDR3 DNA: TGTGCCAGCAGCAGCGGACAGGGGGCTGATGAA.

The sample holds many counts of this clone. The read is 3 residues too short to cover the CDR3 end, so that end is filled in from the germline J gene. The chain recombines TRBV6-1 with TRBJ2-7; tentative D call: TRBD2 (6 bases). The CDR3 extends over 17 amino acids. Germline V gene lookup returns CDR1 MNHNS and CDR2 SASEGT. V lost 1 base and J lost 0, with 16 bases in between. The DNA read from the CDR3 is TGTGCCAGCAGTGAAGAAGGGACTCTCCAAAGCTCCTACGAG. Amino acid sequence: CASSEEGTLQSSYE. The complete CDR3 sequence is CASSEEGTLQSSYEQYF.

This clone was picked up many times. The read is 3 residues too short to cover the CDR3 end, so that end is filled in from the germline J gene. J is TRBJ1-1 and V is TRBV29-1, with 8 bases matching TRBD1. Germline lookup yields CDR1 SQVTM and CDR2 ANQGSEA. J gave up 4 bases and V 5 bases, and 6 bases lay outside the gene matches. The CDR3 totals 13 residues. CDR3 sequence reads: CSVPSQGATEAFF. Partial CDR3 DNA: TGCAGCGTTCCGTCTCAGGGGGCCACTGAA. The variable domain in full, completed from reference TRBV29-1 and TRBJ1-1, reads SAVISQKPSRDICQRGTSLTIQCQVDSQVTMMFWYRQQPGQSLTLIATANQGSEATYESGFVIDKFPISRPNLTFSTLTVSNMSPEDSSIYLCSVPSQGATEAFFGQGTRLTVV.